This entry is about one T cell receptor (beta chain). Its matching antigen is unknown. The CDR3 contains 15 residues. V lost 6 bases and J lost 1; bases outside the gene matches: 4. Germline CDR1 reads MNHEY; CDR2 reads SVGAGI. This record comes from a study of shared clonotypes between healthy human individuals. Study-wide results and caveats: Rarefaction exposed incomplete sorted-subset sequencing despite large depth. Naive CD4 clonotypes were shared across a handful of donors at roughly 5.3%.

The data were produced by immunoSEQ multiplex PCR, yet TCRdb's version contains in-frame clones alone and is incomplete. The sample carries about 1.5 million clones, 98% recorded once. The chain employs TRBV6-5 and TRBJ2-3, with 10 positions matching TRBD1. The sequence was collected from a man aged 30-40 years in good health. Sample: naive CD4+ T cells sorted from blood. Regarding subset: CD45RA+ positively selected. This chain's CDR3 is CASSPGTGGTDTQYF. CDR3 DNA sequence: TGTGCCAGCAGCCCCGGGACAGGGGGCACAGATACGCAGTATTTT.